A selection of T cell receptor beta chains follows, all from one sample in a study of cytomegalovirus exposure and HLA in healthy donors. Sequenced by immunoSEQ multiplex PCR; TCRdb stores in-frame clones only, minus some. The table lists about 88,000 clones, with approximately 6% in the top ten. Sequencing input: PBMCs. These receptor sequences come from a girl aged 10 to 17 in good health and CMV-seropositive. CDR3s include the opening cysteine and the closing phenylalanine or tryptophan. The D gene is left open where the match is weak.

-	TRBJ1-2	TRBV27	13	CASTGGPNYGYTF	TGTGCCAGCACTGGAGGCCCTAACTATGGCTACACCTTC
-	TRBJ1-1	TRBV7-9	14	CASSFQGGNTEAFF	TGTGCCAGCAGCTTTCAGGGAGGGAACACTGAAGCTTTCTTT
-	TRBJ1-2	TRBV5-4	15	CASSLVGGRDYGYTF	TGTGCCAGCAGCTTGGTGGGGGGGCGCGACTATGGCTACACCTTC
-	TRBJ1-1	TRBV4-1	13	CASSQDGGTEAFF	TGCGCCAGCAGCCAAGATGGAGGGACTGAAGCTTTCTTT
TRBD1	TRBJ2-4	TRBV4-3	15	CASSQGTGSQNIQYF	TGCGCCAGCAGCCAGGGGACAGGGAGCCAAAACATTCAGTACTTC
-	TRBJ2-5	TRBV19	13	CASSIQDQETQYF	TGTGCCAGTAGTATTCAGGACCAAGAGACCCAGTACTTC
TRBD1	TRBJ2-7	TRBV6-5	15	CASSYAQQGPYEQYF	TGTGCCAGCAGTTACGCTCAACAGGGGCCCTACGAGCAGTACTTC
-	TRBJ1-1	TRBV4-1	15	CASSQGRRGNTEAFF	TGCGCCAGCAGCCAAGGGAGGAGGGGGAACACTGAAGCTTTCTTT
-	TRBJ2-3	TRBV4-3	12	CASSWSADTQYF	TGCGCCAGCAGCTGGAGCGCAGATACGCAGTATTTT
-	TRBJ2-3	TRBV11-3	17	CASSLVRVGSSTDTQYF	TGTGCCAGCAGTTTAGTTCGAGTGGGCAGCAGCACAGATACGCAGTATTTT
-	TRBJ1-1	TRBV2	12	CAGGASNTEAFF	TGTGCCGGGGGGGCGTCGAACACTGAAGCTTTCTTT
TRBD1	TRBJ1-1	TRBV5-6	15	CASSPDRGGTFEAFF	TGTGCCAGCAGCCCAGACAGGGGGGGAACCTTTGAAGCTTTCTTT
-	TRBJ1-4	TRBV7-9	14	CASSLATANEKLFF	TGTGCCAGCAGCTTAGCGACTGCTAATGAAAAACTGTTTTTT
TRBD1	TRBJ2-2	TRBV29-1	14	CSVRQGLSTGELFF	TGCAGCGTTCGACAGGGGTTAAGCACCGGGGAGCTGTTTTTT
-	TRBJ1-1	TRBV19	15	CASSISGSTRTEAFF	TGTGCCAGTAGTATCTCAGGGTCGACGAGGACTGAAGCTTTCTTT
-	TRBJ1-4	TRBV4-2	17	CASSQDSVRQSDEKLFF	TGTGCCAGCAGCCAAGATTCGGTGCGGCAGTCAGATGAAAAACTGTTTTTT
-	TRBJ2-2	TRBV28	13	CASYNINTGELFF	TGTGCCAGCTACAACATCAACACCGGGGAGCTGTTTTTT
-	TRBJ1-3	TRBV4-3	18	CASSQVFREVSSGNTIYF	TGCGCCAGCAGCCAAGTTTTTAGGGAGGTTTCCTCTGGAAACACCATATATTTT
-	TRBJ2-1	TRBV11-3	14	CASSARTDHNEQFF	TGTGCCAGCAGCGCCCGGACAGATCACAATGAGCAGTTCTTC
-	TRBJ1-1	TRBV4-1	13	CASSPSLYTEAFF	TGCGCCAGCAGCCCGAGCCTTTACACTGAAGCTTTCTTT
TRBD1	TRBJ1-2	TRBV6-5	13	CASGRGDNYGYTF	TGTGCCAGCGGCAGGGGGGATAACTATGGCTACACCTTC
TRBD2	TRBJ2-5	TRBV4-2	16	CASSPTSGEYQETQYF	TGTGCCAGCAGCCCAACTAGCGGGGAGTACCAAGAGACCCAGTACTTC
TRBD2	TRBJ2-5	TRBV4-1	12	CASSPLGGGQYF	TGCGCCAGCAGCCCCCTGGGGGGGGGTCAGTACTTC
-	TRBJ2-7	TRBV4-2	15	CASSPLGSSSYEQYF	TGTGCCAGCAGCCCCCTCGGGTCTAGCTCCTACGAGCAGTACTTC
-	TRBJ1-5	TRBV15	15	CATSSPPQGFQPQHF	TGTGCCACCAGCAGCCCCCCACAGGGTTTTCAGCCCCAGCATTTT
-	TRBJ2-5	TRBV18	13	CASSRQAGETQYF	TGTGCCAGCTCACGGCAGGCAGGAGAGACCCAGTACTTC